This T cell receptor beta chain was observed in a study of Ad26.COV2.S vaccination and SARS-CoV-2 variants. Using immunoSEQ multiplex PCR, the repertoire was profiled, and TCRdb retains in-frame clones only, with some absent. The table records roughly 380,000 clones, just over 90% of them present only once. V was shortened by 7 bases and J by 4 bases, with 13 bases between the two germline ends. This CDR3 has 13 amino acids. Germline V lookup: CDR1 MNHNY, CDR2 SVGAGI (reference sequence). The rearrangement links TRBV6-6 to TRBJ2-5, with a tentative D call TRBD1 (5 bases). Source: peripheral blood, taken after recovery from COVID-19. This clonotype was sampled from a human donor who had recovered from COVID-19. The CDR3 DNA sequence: TGTGCCAGCACTCCTGCAGACAGAGAGACCCAGTACTTC. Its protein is CASTPADRETQYF.